The 17 T cell receptor beta chains reported below all come from one sample, sequenced in a study of T-cell memory formation after mild COVID-19. TCRdb re-called the 5' RACE reads through MiXCR, storing one row per CDR3 protein. Of about 470,000 distinct CDR3 sequences listed, 18% are singletons. Material: PBMCs or a T cell subset sorted from them (not recorded which). These receptors were taken from an adult woman who had mild COVID-19 (a few samples of this study predate the infection). Cell type and time point are not known.

The chain employs TRBV27 and TRBJ2-1, with D unresolved. Germline-derived CDR1 and CDR2 are MNHEY and SMNVEV (reference sequence). Trimming took 5 bases from V and 4 from J, leaving 9 bases between them. This CDR3 region has 13 residues. CDR3 coding DNA: TGTGCCAGCAGTACGAATTATTACAATGAGCAGTTCTTC. Translating gives CASSTNYYNEQFF.

This clonotype was detected only a few times. The V call is TRBV4-1, the J call TRBJ2-7; D might be TRBD2 (5 bases). This CDR3 is 14 amino acids long. Looked up from germline, CDR1 is MGHRA and CDR2 is YSYEKL. V gave up 1 base and J gave up 3 bases, with 10 bases separating them. For the CDR3, the DNA is TGCGCCAGCAGCCAAGTTGCCGGGAACTACGAGCAGTACTTC. This sequence encodes CASSQVAGNYEQYF.

This CDR3 is CASSLLGGELNYGYTF. The CDR3, as DNA: TGTGCCAGCAGTCTCCTGGGGGGAGAGCTTAACTATGGCTACACCTTC. V usage is TRBV6-5 and J usage is TRBJ1-2; tentative D call: TRBD1 (5 bases). The CDR3 totals 16 residues. Trimming took off 5 bases at V and 1 base at J, with 17 bases between the two ends. From germline, CDR1 is MNHEY and CDR2 SVGAGI.

This clonotype has a handful of counts. The chain links TRBV2 to TRBJ2-5; D might be TRBD1 (5 bases). CDR1 and CDR2 from the germline V gene are SNHLY and FYNNEI. The CDR3 sequence is 12 residues long. V was cut by 9 bases and J by 4 bases, with 12 bases left in between. The CDR3 reads CARRNTGETQYF. The CDR3 DNA reads as TGTGCCAGAAGAAATACAGGAGAGACCCAGTACTTC.

This rearrangement joins TRBV7-2 to TRBJ1-5; no clear D. Trimming pared 1 base from V and 5 bases from J, leaving 6 bases between. The CDR3 consists of 13 residues. The germline V gene has CDR1 SGHTA and CDR2 FQGNSA. In nucleotides, the CDR3 is TGTGCCAGCAGCTTAGAAGTCGATCAGCCCCAGCATTTT. Amino acids: CASSLEVDQPQHF.

This clonotype appeared a single time. J is TRBJ2-7 and V is TRBV7-9; D could derive from TRBD1 or TRBD2 (5 bases each). Per germline, CDR1 SEHNR and CDR2 FQNEAQ (reference sequence). Trimming pared 7 bases from V and 0 bases from J, leaving 7 bases between. This CDR3 has 12 amino acids. In DNA form, the CDR3 reads TGTGCCAGCACGAGGGGCTCCTACGAGCAGTACTTC. It translates to CASTRGSYEQYF.

This clonotype showed up many times. The chain employs TRBV29-1 and TRBJ1-2, with D uncertain. The germline V and J ends were trimmed by 4 bases and 4 bases, with 13 bases remaining between them. CDR3 length equals 13 residues. In germline, CDR1 is SQVTM, CDR2 ANQGSEA. For the CDR3, the DNA is TGCAGCGTTGGGCCAAACTCCGGCTATGGCTACACCTTC. Protein sequence: CSVGPNSGYGYTF.

This clonotype has only a few counts. The DNA for the CDR3 is TGTGCCAGCAGTGCCGGGACAGGGGAAGGAGAGGGCTACACCTTC. Translation: CASSAGTGEGEGYTF. The chain combines TRBV6-4 with TRBJ1-2, with TRBD1 identical over 10 bases. Germline-derived CDR1 and CDR2 are MRHNA and SNTAGT. The CDR3 runs to 15 residues. J lost 8 bases, V lost 4 bases, and 10 bases had no gene match.

Only a few counts were recorded for this clonotype. This chain connects TRBV24-1 to TRBJ2-1, with a tentative D call TRBD2 (6 bases). CDR1 and CDR2 (germline): KGHDR, SFDVKD. The CDR3 extends over 14 amino acids. The V and J ends lost 3 bases and 3 bases respectively, with 8 bases between them. As DNA, the CDR3 is TGTGCCACCAGTGATCCCGGGGGCTACAATGAGCAGTTCTTC. Translated, it gives CATSDPGGYNEQFF.

This clonotype was seen a few times. The chain joins TRBV11-2 to TRBJ2-5, with 11 bases identical to TRBD2. Trimming removed 1 base from V and 3 bases from J; junction bases left unmatched: 7. Germline V gene lookup returns CDR1 SGHAT and CDR2 FQNNGV. This CDR3 region has 17 residues. The CDR3 loop is CASSLGGLTSGKETQYF. The CDR3 DNA sequence: TGTGCCAGCAGCTTAGGGGGCCTGACTAGCGGGAAAGAGACCCAGTACTTC.

This clonotype was counted between two and nine times. The V call is TRBV14, the J call TRBJ2-5, with 10 bases identical to TRBD1. V lost 1 base and J lost 1; bases outside the gene matches: 6. CDR1 and CDR2 (germline): SGHDN, FVKESK. CDR3 length: 17 amino acids. The CDR3 protein is CASSQARTGGLQETQYF. The CDR3 bases are TGTGCCAGCAGCCAAGCCCGGACAGGGGGACTCCAAGAGACCCAGTACTTC. Filled out from reference TRBV14 and TRBJ2-5, the complete variable domain reads EAGVTQFPSHSVIEKGQTVTLRCDPISGHDNLYWYRRVMGKEIKFLLHFVKESKQDESGMPNNRFLAERTGGTYSTLKVQPAELEDSGVYFCASSQARTGGLQETQYFGPGTRLLVL.

This clonotype was recorded a few times. The V and J genes are TRBV20-1 and TRBJ1-4; weak D call: TRBD1 (5 bases). CDR1 and CDR2 (germline): DFQATT, SNEGSKA (reference sequence). V lost 3 bases, J lost 4 bases, and 9 bases lay in between. The CDR3 totals 13 residues. DNA for the CDR3: TGCAGTGCTAGTAAGGGACTTAATGAAAAACTGTTTTTT. Residues: CSASKGLNEKLFF.

The sample holds a few counts of this clonotype. V gene TRBV12-5 combines with J gene TRBJ1-2; weak D call: TRBD1 (6 bases). The CDR3 runs to 17 residues. Germline V gene sequence: CDR1 LGHNT, CDR2 FRNRAP. The V and J ends lost 2 bases and 0 bases respectively, with 16 bases between them. The CDR3 DNA reads as TGTGCTAGTGGTTTGACGGGGACACCAAGCTCTAACTATGGCTACACCTTC. Its translation is CASGLTGTPSSNYGYTF.

This clonotype was seen a few times. This sequence joins TRBV4-2 and TRBJ1-6; 8 nucleotides align to TRBD1. There are 16 residues in the CDR3. Per the germline V gene, CDR1 is LGHNA and CDR2 is YNFKEQ. After removal of 4 bases from V and 4 bases from J, the junction contained 6 bases not matched to a gene. The CDR3 loop is CASSPETGAYNSPLHF. DNA for the CDR3: TGTGCCAGCAGCCCCGAGACAGGGGCATATAATTCACCCCTCCACTTT.

The chain links TRBV7-6 to TRBJ2-2; D gene uncertain. Germline-derived CDR1 and CDR2 are SGHVS and FNYEAQ. The CDR3 has 12 residues. The ends were cut back, 7 bases at V and 4 bases at J, with 7 bases in the middle. The CDR3 reads CASTDSTGELFF. CDR3 DNA sequence: TGTGCCAGCACCGACTCCACCGGGGAGCTGTTTTTT. The full variable domain, in which reference TRBV7-6 and TRBJ2-2 provide the parts outside the CDR3, is GAGVSQSPRYKVTKRGQDVALRCDPISGHVSLYWYRQALGQGPEFLTYFNYEAQQDKSGLPNDRFSAERPEGSISTLTIQRTEQRDSAMYRCASTDSTGELFFGEGSRLTVL.

The sample holds a few counts of this clonotype. The chain has TRBV3-1 and TRBJ2-7; 14 bases are a match to TRBD2. The CDR3 runs 16 residues. J gave up 6 bases and V 6 bases, and 10 bases lay outside the gene matches. In germline, CDR1 is LGHDT, CDR2 YNNKEL (reference sequence). The CDR3 sequence is CASSPGLAGVLGEQYF. Here the CDR3 DNA reads TGTGCCAGCAGTCCGGGACTAGCGGGAGTCCTTGGCGAGCAGTACTTC.

This clonotype was seen a handful of times. This chain links TRBV19 with TRBJ2-3, with 7 bases identical to TRBD1. Germline V gene lookup returns CDR1 LNHDA and CDR2 SQIVND (reference sequence). The length of the CDR3 is 16 residues. J was trimmed by 5 bases and V by 7 bases; bases with no gene match: 15. The CDR3 DNA reads TGTGCCAGTACCGAGTACGGAGACAGGGAACAAGATACGCAGTATTTT. Its translation is CASTEYGDREQDTQYF.